The TCR beta chain under discussion was sequenced for a study of technical replicates of blood from a few donors. Profiled with immunoSEQ multiplex PCR; TCRdb holds only in-frame clones, not every one. The sample has approximately 82,000 clones, approximately 94% seen once. CDR3 length equals 16 residues. Germline-derived CDR1 and CDR2 are KGHSH and LQKENI. Trimming cost V 3 bases and J 5 bases; bases outside gene matches: 7. The source material was T cells isolated from PBMCs. This receptor was taken from a human donor in good health. The J gene is TRBJ2-3, the V gene TRBV18, with 11 bases identical to TRBD2. CDR3 sequence reads: CASSPGSGGAQDTQYF. CDR3 DNA: TGTGCCAGCTCACCGGGTAGCGGGGGGGCCCAAGATACGCAGTATTTT.